These 12 T cell receptor beta chains were all obtained from the same sample, sequenced in a study of shared clonotypes between healthy human individuals. Naive CD8 cells lacked CD45RO, underwent positive selection for CCR7 and left out terminally differentiated effector memory CD45RA+ cells. Clones were sequenced by immunoSEQ multiplex PCR, and TCRdb holds only the in-frame ones, with some missing. The sample lists approximately 2,000,000 clones; about 93% were seen once. Sample: naive CD8+ T cells from PBMCs. These receptors came from a man aged 18 to 30 in good health. Some clones in this sample may be carry-over from other donors' samples.

The rearrangement joins TRBV15 to TRBJ2-3; D not certain. The CDR3 is made up of 16 amino acids. The ends were cut back, 4 bases at V and 4 bases at J, with 18 bases in the middle. CDR1 is LNHNV, CDR2 YYDKDF, per germline (reference sequence). Here the CDR3 reads CATSTSWASRADTQYF. CDR3 in DNA: TGTGCCACCAGCACCTCCTGGGCTAGTCGGGCAGATACGCAGTATTTT. Full variable domain (missing parts from reference TRBV15 and TRBJ2-3): DAMVIQNPRYQVTQFGKPVTLSCSQTLNHNVMYWYQQKSSQAPKLLFHYYDKDFNNEADTPDNFQSRRPNTSFCFLDIRSPGLGDTAMYLCATSTSWASRADTQYFGPGTRLTVL.

This clone was detected once. The chain carries TRBV9 and TRBJ1-5, with D uncertain. The CDR3 runs 14 residues. Deletions cut 3 bases from V and 6 bases from J, with 13 bases between. Germline assignment: CDR1 SGDLS and CDR2 YYNGEE. The CDR3 DNA reads TGTGCCAGCAGCGCGGCCGGCGGCCTTCAGCCCCAGCATTTT. Encoded protein: CASSAAGGLQPQHF.

This clone was detected once. The chain joins TRBV27 to TRBJ2-1, with TRBD2 matching over 12 bases. Trimming took 6 bases from V and 5 from J; bases not matched to a gene: 5. CDR3 length equals 15 residues. The germline CDR1 and CDR2 sequences are MNHEY and SMNVEV (reference sequence). CDR3 loop: CASSGLAGSHNEQFF. In nucleotides, the CDR3 is TGTGCCAGCAGCGGACTAGCGGGATCTCACAATGAGCAGTTCTTC.

The J gene is TRBJ2-3, the V gene TRBV4-3; 9 nucleotides line up with TRBD2. Germline V gene sequence: CDR1 LGHNA, CDR2 YSLEER. The CDR3 is made up of 21 amino acids. The junction had 16 bases not matched to a gene; V was cut back by 0 bases and J by 0 bases. CDR3 region: CASSQDEVAGAYKASTDTQYF. CDR3 coding DNA: TGCGCCAGCAGCCAAGATGAGGTAGCGGGGGCGTATAAGGCTAGCACAGATACGCAGTATTTT.

This sequence joins TRBV11-2 and TRBJ2-7, with 8 bases fitting TRBD2. The germline gives CDR1 SGHAT, CDR2 FQNNGV. The CDR3 has 14 amino acids. V lost 6 bases to trimming and J lost 0 bases; unmatched junction nucleotides: 4. CDR3 sequence: CASSRSGNSYEQYF. The CDR3 DNA reads TGTGCCAGCAGTCGTAGCGGGAACTCCTACGAGCAGTACTTC.

This chain links TRBV4-3 with TRBJ2-1; D perhaps matches TRBD2 (5 bases). The V and J ends lost 0 bases and 5 bases respectively, with 20 bases between them. CDR1 is LGHNA, CDR2 YSLEER, per germline. This CDR3 region has 18 residues. CDR3 residues: CASSQEWPRTGKNNEQFF. The CDR3 region has the DNA TGCGCCAGCAGCCAAGAATGGCCTCGAACCGGGAAGAACAATGAGCAGTTCTTC.

The chain uses TRBV5-1 and TRBJ2-7; 8 bases agree with TRBD1. The germline gives CDR1 SGHRS, CDR2 YFSETQ. The junction had 4 bases not matched to a gene; V was cut back by 4 bases and J by 1 base. The CDR3 runs to 14 residues. DNA of the CDR3: TGCGCCAGCAGCCCGGGACAGGATTCCTACGAGCAGTACTTC. Translation gives CASSPGQDSYEQYF.

In its sample, this clone was seen once. J is TRBJ1-1 and V is TRBV7-3, with D uncertain. V was pared by 0 bases and J by 5 bases, with 13 bases between. Germline values: CDR1 SGHTA, CDR2 FQGTGA. The CDR3 loop spans 15 amino acids. For the CDR3, the DNA is TGTGCCAGCAGCTTAACATCAGGACTAGGTACTGAAGCTTTCTTT. Residues: CASSLTSGLGTEAFF.

This clone was picked up one time. This rearrangement joins TRBV7-2 to TRBJ2-1; the match to TRBD2 covers 10 bases. The CDR3 extends over 15 amino acids. The V gene's germline CDR1 is SGHTA and CDR2 FQGNSA. Germline trimming cut 6 bases from V and 2 bases from J; bases unmatched to any gene: 4. The CDR3 DNA is TGTGCCAGCAGACCTAGCGGGAGCACCTACAATGAGCAGTTCTTC. It specifies CASRPSGSTYNEQFF.

The J gene is TRBJ1-5, the V gene TRBV4-1; D is unresolved. The ends were cut back, 3 bases at V and 1 base at J, with 16 bases in the middle. Germline assignment: CDR1 MGHRA and CDR2 YSYEKL. The CDR3 contains 17 residues. The DNA for the CDR3 is TGCGCCAGCAGCCAGGTGTGGGGAGTGCAAAGCAATCAGCCCCAGCATTTT. Translated, it gives CASSQVWGVQSNQPQHF.

This sequence joins TRBV19 and TRBJ2-1; 7 bases match TRBD2. Germline V gene lookup returns CDR1 LNHDA and CDR2 SQIVND (reference sequence). There are 16 residues in the CDR3. J lost 7 bases, V lost 2 bases, and 11 bases had no gene match. The CDR3 protein is CASSISFGLVKNEQFF. CDR3 DNA sequence: TGTGCCAGTAGTATAAGCTTTGGACTAGTGAAAAATGAGCAGTTCTTC.

In regard to this clone: In the same sample, other DNA sequences code for this CDR3. The chain links TRBV9 to TRBJ2-7; TRBD2 aligns across 8 bases. Trimming at V came to 2 bases and at J to 2 bases, leaving 3 bases not matched to a gene. The CDR3 is made up of 14 amino acids. Germline V gene data show CDR1 as SGDLS and CDR2 as YYNGEE. In nucleotides, the CDR3 is TGTGCCAGCAGCGTGGACGGGAGGGCCTACGAGCAGTACTTC. Translation: CASSVDGRAYEQYF.